A selection of T cell receptor beta chains follows, all from one sample in a study of T cells in Graves' hyperthyroidism and ophthalmopathy. TCRdb independently ran MiXCR on the multiplex PCR reads; one entry per CDR3 protein. Of roughly 300,000 distinct CDR3 sequences in the sample, 25% to 30% were seen once. The sample was blood. Receptors originate from a man aged 40-49 years with Graves' hyperthyroidism that later progressed to Graves' ophthalmopathy. Both conserved end residues are part of each CDR3. Each record gives: V gene, J gene, clone size, D gene, CDR3 DNA, CDR3 protein. A D gene is named only where the DNA matches it firmly. Part of the rows lack a size; the others show once, few, many or a class for expanded clones.

>TRBV27|TRBJ2-6|many|NA
TGTGCCAGCAGTCCGGGAGGTAAACAGGGGTCCGGGGCCAACGTCCTGACTTTC
CASSPGGKQGSGANVLTF
>TRBV15|TRBJ2-5|many|TRBD2
TGTGCCACCAGCAGAGTAGCGGGAGCGGGAATAGAGACCCAGTACTTC
CATSRVAGAGIETQYF
>TRBV12-3/TRBV12-4|TRBJ1-5|NA|NA
TGTGCCAGCGGACAGCGCAATCAGCCCCAGCATTTT
CASGQRNQPQHF
>TRBV29-1|TRBJ1-1|many|TRBD1
TGCAGCGTTGGGGACAGGGACACTGAAGCTTTCTTT
CSVGDRDTEAFF
>TRBV28|TRBJ2-5|NA|TRBD1
TGTGCCAGCTCAACGACAGGGGGCGATGCGCAAGAGACCCAGTACTTC
CASSTTGGDAQETQYF
>TRBV30|TRBJ1-2|NA|NA
TGTGCCTGGGGTCAGGGTCTTGATAACTACGGCTACACCTTC
CAWGQGLDNYGYTF
>TRBV12-3/TRBV12-4|TRBJ2-7|many|NA
TGTGCCAGCAGTTTAAGTGCGGATTACGAGCAGTACTTC
CASSLSADYEQYF
>TRBV7-2|TRBJ2-5|many|NA
TGTGCCAGCAGCTTGGGGCGGCGGGAGACCCAGTACTTC
CASSLGRRETQYF
>TRBV28|TRBJ1-2|NA|TRBD1
TGTGCCAGCAGTAGCCGGGACAGGGGGCTTCGAGATGGCTACACCTTC
CASSSRDRGLRDGYTF
>TRBV6-5|TRBJ2-7|NA|TRBD2
TGTGCCAGCAGTTCCGGGACTACCATGATGAACTACGAGCAGTACTTC
CASSSGTTMMNYEQYF
>TRBV12-3/TRBV12-4|TRBJ1-5|NA|NA
TGTGCCAGCAGAGACCAATTCAATCAGCCCCAGCATTTT
CASRDQFNQPQHF
>TRBV6-1|TRBJ1-1|many|TRBD1
TGTGCCAGCAGGAGCGGACAGGGAAAAGGAGTGAACACTGAAGCTTTCTTT
CASRSGQGKGVNTEAFF
>TRBV12-3/TRBV12-4|TRBJ2-7|few|NA
TGTGCCAGCAGTTCCCTTTGGGGGAACGAGCAGTACTTC
CASSSLWGNEQYF
>TRBV11-1|TRBJ1-1|many|TRBD1
TGTGCCAGCAGCTCACGACAGGGGAGTTTCGGGAACACTGAAGCTTTCTTT
CASSSRQGSFGNTEAFF
>TRBV29-1|TRBJ2-7|many|TRBD1
TGCAGCGTCGCCCGGGACAGGGCAGGCTACGAGCAGTACTTC
CSVARDRAGYEQYF
>TRBV27|TRBJ2-7|NA|TRBD1
TGTGCCAGCAGTTTAAAAACGCCGGGACAGGGAACCTACGAGCAGTACTTC
CASSLKTPGQGTYEQYF
>TRBV24-1|TRBJ2-2|many|NA
TGTGCCACCTCCGGGGGCGCTAATATCGGGGAGCTGTTTTTT
CATSGGANIGELFF
>TRBV30|TRBJ2-7|many|TRBD2
TGTGCCTGGAGTGTACCCCGATCCCCCTTTAGCGGGAGTCCCTACGAGCAGTACTTC
CAWSVPRSPFSGSPYEQYF
>TRBV28|TRBJ2-6|many|NA
TGTGCCAGCGACTTTCAGCGCAGCTCTGGGGCCAACGTCCTGACTTTC
CASDFQRSSGANVLTF
>TRBV9|TRBJ1-2|many|NA
TGTGCCAGCAGCGTAGACCAGCTAACGGTGGGCTACACCTTC
CASSVDQLTVGYTF
>TRBV7-2|TRBJ2-7|NA|NA
TGTGCCAGCAGTTCCCCGACATTGAGCTCCTACGAGCAGTACTTC
CASSSPTLSSYEQYF
>TRBV6-1|TRBJ2-7|NA|TRBD1
TGTGCCAGCATGGTAACCAGGGACAGCTCCTACGAGCAGTACTTC
CASMVTRDSSYEQYF
>TRBV29-1|TRBJ2-7|many|NA
TGCAGCGTGGTAGGACAGAAGGACTCCTACGAGCAGTACTTC
CSVVGQKDSYEQYF
>TRBV7-8|TRBJ1-6|many|TRBD1
TGTGCCAGCAGCTTAGGGGGACAGGGCCGCTCCTATAATTCACCCCTCCACTTT
CASSLGGQGRSYNSPLHF
>TRBV11-2|TRBJ2-5|NA|NA
TGTGCCAGCAGCTTAGTTGGCGGACTCGGGACCCAGTACTTC
CASSLVGGLGTQYF
>TRBV5-5|TRBJ1-2|NA|TRBD1
TGTGCCAGCAGCTTGGCGGCAGGGGGCCAAGATGGCTACACCTTC
CASSLAAGGQDGYTF
>TRBV20-1|TRBJ1-5|NA|NA
TGCAGTGCACCGTCTGACAGACGCAATCAGCCCCAGCATTTT
CSAPSDRRNQPQHF
>TRBV20-1|TRBJ1-5|many|NA
TGCAGTGCTAGAAACTACTATAGCAATCAGCCCCAGCATTTT
CSARNYYSNQPQHF
>TRBV11-2|TRBJ2-5|many|TRBD1
TGTGCCAGCAGCTTCAGGGGGCGAGAAGAGACCCAGTACTTC
CASSFRGREETQYF